This T cell receptor beta chain is drawn from a study of OX40 agonist ivuxolimab in advanced cancers. This clone was counted once. One end of the junction fails to match germline, which may point to a read error. Sequencing used immunoSEQ multiplex PCR; TCRdb keeps in-frame clones, though not all of them. The sample holds roughly 92,000 clones; nearly 90% are singletons and the top ten take roughly 0.16%. This CDR3 has 16 amino acids. Germline CDR1 PRHDT, CDR2 FYEKMQ (reference sequence). The source was CD4+ or CD8+ T cells sorted from blood, collected in a trial of the OX40 agonist ivuxolimab. The V gene is TRBV13, the J gene TRBJ1-1; a weak D match, TRBD1 (6 bases). This sequence originates from an adult with an advanced solid tumor such as melanoma, head and neck, liver or kidney cancer. CDR3 sequence: CASSSNWDTKNTGAFF. The CDR3 nucleotides read TGTGCCAGCAGCTCGAACTGGGACACCAAGAACACTGGAGCTTTCTTT.